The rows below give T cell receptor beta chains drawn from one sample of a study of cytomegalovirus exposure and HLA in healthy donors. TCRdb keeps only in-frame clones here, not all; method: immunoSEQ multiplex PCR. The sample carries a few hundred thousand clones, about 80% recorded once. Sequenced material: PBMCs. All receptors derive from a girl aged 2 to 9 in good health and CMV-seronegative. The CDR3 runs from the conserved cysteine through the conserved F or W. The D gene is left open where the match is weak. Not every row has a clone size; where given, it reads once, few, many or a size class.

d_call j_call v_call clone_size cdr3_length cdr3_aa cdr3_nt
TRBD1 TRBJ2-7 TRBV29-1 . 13 CSVSTGGAGEQYF TGCAGCGTTTCAACAGGGGGCGCGGGGGAGCAGTACTTC
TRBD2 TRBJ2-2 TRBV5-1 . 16 CASKALAGVITGELFF TGCGCCAGCAAGGCCCTAGCGGGAGTGATCACCGGGGAGCTGTTTTTT
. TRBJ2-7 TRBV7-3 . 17 CASSKMGPRGVTYEQYF TGTGCCAGCAGCAAAATGGGGCCTCGAGGTGTTACCTACGAGCAGTACTTC
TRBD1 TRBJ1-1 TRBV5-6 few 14 CASSAPGRTGEAFF TGTGCCAGCAGCGCCCCGGGGAGGACAGGGGAAGCTTTCTTT
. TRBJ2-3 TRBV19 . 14 CASSRNQGTDTQYF TGTGCCAGTAGCCGCAATCAGGGCACAGATACGCAGTATTTT
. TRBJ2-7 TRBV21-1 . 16 CASIVPGTSGRYEQYF TGTGCCAGCATCGTACCCGGGACTAGCGGAAGGTACGAGCAGTACTTC
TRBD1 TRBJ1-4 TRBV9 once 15 CASSVADRENEKLFF TGTGCCAGCAGCGTAGCCGACAGGGAAAATGAAAAACTGTTTTTT
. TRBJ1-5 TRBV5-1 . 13 CASSLQLGQPQHF TGCGCCAGCAGCTTACAGCTTGGCCAGCCCCAGCATTTT
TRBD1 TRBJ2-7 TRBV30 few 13 CAWSGQGVYEQYF TGTGCCTGGAGTGGGCAGGGGGTATACGAGCAGTACTTC
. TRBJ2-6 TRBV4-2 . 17 CASSQDRAGFGANVLTF TGTGCCAGCAGCCAAGATCGGGCAGGGTTCGGGGCCAACGTCCTGACTTTC
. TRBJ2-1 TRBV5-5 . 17 CASSSNPSDRSNNEQFF TGTGCCAGCAGCTCCAATCCATCCGACAGGTCCAACAATGAGCAGTTCTTC
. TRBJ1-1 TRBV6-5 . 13 CASSLWGGTEAFF TGTGCCAGCAGTTTGTGGGGAGGTACTGAAGCTTTCTTT
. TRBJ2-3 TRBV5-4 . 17 CASSIQGSGWGTDTQYF TGTGCCAGCAGTATACAGGGTTCGGGCTGGGGGACAGATACGCAGTATTTT
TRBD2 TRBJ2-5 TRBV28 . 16 CASSLSSGGKRETQYF TGTGCCAGCAGTTTATCTAGCGGGGGGAAACGAGAGACCCAGTACTTC
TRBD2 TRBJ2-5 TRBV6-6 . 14 CASSASGSRETQYF TGTGCCAGCAGTGCTAGCGGGAGCCGGGAGACCCAGTACTTC
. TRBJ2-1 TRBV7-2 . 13 CASSFLAYNEQFF TGTGCCAGCAGCTTCCTAGCCTACAATGAGCAGTTCTTC
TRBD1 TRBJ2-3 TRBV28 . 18 CASSTTRGQAKNPDTQYF TGTGCCAGCAGCACCACGCGTGGACAGGCAAAAAATCCAGATACGCAGTATTTT
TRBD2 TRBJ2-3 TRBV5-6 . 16 CASSLAAGGSTDTQYF TGTGCCAGCAGCTTGGCAGCGGGGGGATCCACAGATACGCAGTATTTT
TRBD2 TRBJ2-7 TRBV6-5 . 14 CASRPRGGDYEQYF TGTGCCAGCAGGCCGAGGGGAGGGGACTACGAGCAGTACTTC
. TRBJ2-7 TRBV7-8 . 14 CASSLARGTYEQYF TGTGCCAGCAGCTTAGCTCGGGGGACCTACGAGCAGTACTTC
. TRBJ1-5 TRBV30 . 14 CAWNRGNSNQPQHF TGTGCCTGGAATCGGGGGAATAGCAATCAGCCCCAGCATTTT
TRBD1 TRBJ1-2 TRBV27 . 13 CASSPTGDYGYTF TGTGCCAGCAGCCCAACAGGGGACTATGGCTACACCTTC
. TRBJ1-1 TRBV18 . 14 CASSPDRLVTEAFF TGTGCCAGCTCACCAGACCGGCTAGTCACTGAAGCTTTCTTT
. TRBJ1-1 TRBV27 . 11 CASSLGAEAFF TGTGCCAGCAGTTTGGGGGCCGAAGCTTTCTTT
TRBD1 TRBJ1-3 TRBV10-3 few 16 CAISETTGGAGNTIYF TGTGCCATCAGTGAGACGACAGGGGGGGCTGGAAACACCATATATTTT
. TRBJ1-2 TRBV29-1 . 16 CSAVIFEVHTGFGYTF TGCAGCGCAGTTATCTTTGAGGTGCACACAGGGTTTGGCTACACCTTC
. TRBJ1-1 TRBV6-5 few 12 CASSYGSTEAFF TGTGCCAGCAGTTACGGTAGCACTGAAGCTTTCTTT
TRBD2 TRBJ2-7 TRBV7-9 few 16 CASSLGRAGGLHEQYF TGTGCCAGCAGCTTAGGTAGAGCGGGGGGCCTCCACGAGCAGTACTTC
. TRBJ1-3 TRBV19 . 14 CASSPSTGGNTIYF TGTGCCAGTAGTCCCTCAACAGGGGGAAACACCATATATTTT
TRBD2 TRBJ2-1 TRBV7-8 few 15 CASSYGGGRANEQFF TGTGCCAGCAGCTACGGCGGCGGGAGGGCCAATGAGCAGTTCTTC
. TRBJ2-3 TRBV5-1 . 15 CASSSTGTETDTQYF TGCGCCAGCAGCTCGACAGGAACGGAGACAGATACGCAGTATTTT
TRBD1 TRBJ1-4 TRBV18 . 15 CASSLGGSTNEKLFF TGTGCCAGCTCGCTAGGGGGCTCAACTAATGAAAAACTGTTTTTT
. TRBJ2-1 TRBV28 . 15 CASTLAGRIGNEQFF TGTGCCAGCACTCTTGCGGGGCGTATAGGGAATGAGCAGTTCTTC
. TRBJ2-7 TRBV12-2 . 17 CASRTLVRTRPPCEQYF TGTGCAAGTCGCACCTTGGTCAGGACTCGTCCTCCTTGCGAGCAGTACTTC
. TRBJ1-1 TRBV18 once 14 CASSPRQTNTEAFF TGTGCCAGCTCACCACGACAGACGAACACTGAAGCTTTCTTT
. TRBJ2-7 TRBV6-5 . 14 CASSPQRWVNEQYF TGTGCCAGCAGTCCTCAGAGGTGGGTGAACGAGCAGTACTTC
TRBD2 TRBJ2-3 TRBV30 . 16 CAWSGLLAPSTDTQYF TGTGCCTGGAGTGGTTTACTAGCGCCGAGCACAGATACGCAGTATTTT
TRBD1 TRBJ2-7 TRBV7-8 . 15 CASSLAGTGSYEQYF TGTGCCAGCAGCTTAGCCGGGACAGGCTCCTACGAGCAGTACTTC
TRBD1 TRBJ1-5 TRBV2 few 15 CASRDSGGSNQPQHF TGTGCCAGCAGGGACTCAGGGGGAAGCAATCAGCCCCAGCATTTT
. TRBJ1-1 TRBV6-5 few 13 CASSEFWRGRAFF TGTGCCAGCAGCGAGTTCTGGCGGGGCCGAGCTTTCTTT
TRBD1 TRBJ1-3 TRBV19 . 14 CASRGQGIGNTIYF TGTGCCAGTAGGGGACAGGGGATTGGAAACACCATATATTTT
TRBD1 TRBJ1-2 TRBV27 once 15 CASKKYRGRFGGYTF TGTGCCAGTAAAAAATACAGGGGGCGATTCGGTGGCTACACCTTC
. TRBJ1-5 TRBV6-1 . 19 CASSEAPDRVSHSNQPQHF TGTGCCAGCAGTGAAGCGCCGGACAGAGTGAGCCATAGCAATCAGCCCCAGCATTTT
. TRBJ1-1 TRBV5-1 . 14 CASSFSQGNTEAFF TGCGCCAGCAGCTTCTCACAGGGGAACACTGAAGCTTTCTTT
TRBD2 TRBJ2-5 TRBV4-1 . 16 CASSQHGTSGARTQYF TGCGCCAGCAGCCAACACGGGACTAGCGGGGCGAGGACCCAGTACTTC
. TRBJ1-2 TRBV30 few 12 CAWSYANYGYTF TGTGCCTGGAGTTATGCTAACTATGGCTACACCTTC
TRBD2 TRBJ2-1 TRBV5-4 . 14 CASSLAGSYNEQFF TGTGCCAGCTCCTTAGCGGGCTCCTACAATGAGCAGTTCTTC
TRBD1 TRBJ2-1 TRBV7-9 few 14 CASSITTGAGEQFF TGTGCCAGCAGCATAACAACAGGGGCTGGGGAGCAGTTCTTC
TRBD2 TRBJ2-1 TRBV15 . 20 CATSRRLAGSVSIFYNEQFF TGTGCCACCAGCAGGCGACTAGCGGGATCAGTTTCTATCTTCTACAATGAGCAGTTCTTC
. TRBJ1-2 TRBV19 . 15 CASSITGSLSYGYTF TGTGCCAGTAGTATTACCGGTTCCCTCTCCTATGGCTACACCTTC
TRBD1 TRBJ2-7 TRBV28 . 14 CASRTPGQAYEQYF TGTGCCAGCAGGACACCGGGACAGGCCTACGAGCAGTACTTC
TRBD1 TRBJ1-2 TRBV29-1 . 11 CSASGGYGYTF TGCAGCGCCTCAGGGGGCTATGGCTACACCTTC
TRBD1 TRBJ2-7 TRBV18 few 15 CASSPREQGAYEQYF TGTGCCAGCTCGCCTCGGGAACAGGGGGCCTACGAGCAGTACTTC
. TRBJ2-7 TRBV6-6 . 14 CASSYSEGSYEQYF TGTGCCAGCAGTTACTCAGAGGGATCCTACGAGCAGTACTTC
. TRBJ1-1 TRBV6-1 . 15 CASTQSRRGNTEAFF TGTGCCAGCACCCAATCAAGGCGGGGGAACACTGAAGCTTTCTTT